Listed here is a single T cell receptor (beta chain). The antigen is unknown. The entry originates in a study of OX40 agonist ivuxolimab in advanced cancers. Study as a whole: From roughly 20 to 90 years was the age range, with a mean of around 60 years, and approximately 80% were male. Among those treated, three patients had partial responses, one with hepatocellular carcinoma and two with cutaneous melanoma. Study-wide results and caveats: Low normalized T-cell clonal expansion was also seen in some nonresponders. More expanded clones were seen, on average, in CD8+ T cells than in CD4+.

Here immunoSEQ multiplex PCR was the method, and the copy in TCRdb shows in-frame clones only, minus some. This sample yields about 38,000 clones, of which approximately 90% are seen a single time; 35% to 45% belongs to the top ten. The V gene's germline CDR1 is SGHRS and CDR2 YFSETQ. Trimming took off 0 bases at V and 0 bases at J, with 8 bases between the two ends. The CDR3 has 15 residues. Sequenced here: CD4+ or CD8+ T cells sorted from blood, sampled in a trial of the OX40 agonist ivuxolimab. This chain joins TRBV5-1 and TRBJ2-3; D may correspond to TRBD1 or TRBD2 (5 bases each). The clonotype was recovered from an adult with an advanced solid tumor such as melanoma, head and neck, liver or kidney cancer. CDR3 in amino acids: CASSLERGSTDTQYF. CDR3 bases: TGCGCCAGCAGCTTGGAGAGGGGAAGCACAGATACGCAGTATTTT. The full variable domain, with the rest looked up from reference TRBV5-1 and TRBJ2-3, is KAGVTQTPRYLIKTRGQQVTLSCSPISGHRSVSWYQQTPGQGLQFLFEYFSETQRNKGNFPGRFSGRQFSNSRSEMNVSTLELGDSALYLCASSLERGSTDTQYFGPGTRLTVL.